This TCR beta chain was observed in a study of T cell responses to AZD1222 COVID-19 vaccine. On this clone: The antigen is not known.

Points from the study as a whole: Only a handful of AZD1222 recipients were seropositive at baseline. Per reports, nearly half of all spike-specific TCRs target regions that are unmutated in variants. Spike-wide vaccine-associated CD4 TCRs dominated at 160-218 and 743-854.

Trimming took off 0 bases at V and 7 bases at J, with 16 bases between the two ends. The length of the CDR3 is 17 residues. Germline CDR1 LGHDT, CDR2 YNNKEL (reference sequence). Repertoires were generated with immunoSEQ multiplex PCR, while TCRdb's copy carries only in-frame clones and drops some. The table shows about 93,000 clones, with nearly 90% occurring only once. This clonotype was sampled from an adult in good health. The specimen comprised peripheral blood, sampled on day 0 of MenACWY control vaccination. The chain employs TRBV3-1 (or the pseudogene TRBV3-2) and TRBJ1-6; weak D call: TRBD1 (6 bases). The CDR3 coding sequence is TGTGCCAGCAGCCAAGATGTCAGAGGGGGACCAAATTCACCCCTCCACTTT. Translating gives CASSQDVRGGPNSPLHF.